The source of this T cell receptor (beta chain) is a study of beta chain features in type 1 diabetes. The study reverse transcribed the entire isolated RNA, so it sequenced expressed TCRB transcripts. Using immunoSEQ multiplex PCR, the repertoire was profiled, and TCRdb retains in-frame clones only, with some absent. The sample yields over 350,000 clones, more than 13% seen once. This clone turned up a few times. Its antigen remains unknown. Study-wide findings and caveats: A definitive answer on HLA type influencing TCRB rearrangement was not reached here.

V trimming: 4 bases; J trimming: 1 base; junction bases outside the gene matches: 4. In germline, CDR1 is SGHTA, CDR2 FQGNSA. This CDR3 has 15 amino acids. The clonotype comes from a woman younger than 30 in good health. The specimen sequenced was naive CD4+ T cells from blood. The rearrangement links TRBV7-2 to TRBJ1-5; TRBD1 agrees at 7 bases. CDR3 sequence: CASSSGTVSNQPQHF. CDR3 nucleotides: TGTGCCAGCAGCTCGGGGACAGTAAGCAATCAGCCCCAGCATTTT.